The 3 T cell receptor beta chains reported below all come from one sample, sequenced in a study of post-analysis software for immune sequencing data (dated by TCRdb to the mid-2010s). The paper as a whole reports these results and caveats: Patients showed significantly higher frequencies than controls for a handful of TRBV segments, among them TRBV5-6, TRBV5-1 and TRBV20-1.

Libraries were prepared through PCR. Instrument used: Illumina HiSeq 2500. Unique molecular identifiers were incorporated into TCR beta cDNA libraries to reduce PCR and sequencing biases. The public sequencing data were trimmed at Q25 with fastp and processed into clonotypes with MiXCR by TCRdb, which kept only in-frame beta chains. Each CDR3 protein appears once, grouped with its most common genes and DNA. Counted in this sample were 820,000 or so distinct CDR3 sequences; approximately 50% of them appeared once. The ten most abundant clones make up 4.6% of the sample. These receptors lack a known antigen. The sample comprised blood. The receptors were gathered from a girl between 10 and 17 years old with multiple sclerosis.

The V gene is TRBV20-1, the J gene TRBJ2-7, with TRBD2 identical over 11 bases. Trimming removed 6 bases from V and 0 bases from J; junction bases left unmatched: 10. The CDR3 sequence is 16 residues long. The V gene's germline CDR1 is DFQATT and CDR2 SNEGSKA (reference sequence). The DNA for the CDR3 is TGCAGTGCCCATAGAATAGCGGGAGGGCTCTCCTACGAGCAGTACTTC. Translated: CSAHRIAGGLSYEQYF.

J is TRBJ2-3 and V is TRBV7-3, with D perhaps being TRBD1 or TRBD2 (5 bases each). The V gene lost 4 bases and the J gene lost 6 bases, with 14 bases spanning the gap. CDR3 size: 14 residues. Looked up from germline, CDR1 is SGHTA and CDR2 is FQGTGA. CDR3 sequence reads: CASSSGPASDTQYF. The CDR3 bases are TGTGCCAGCAGCTCGGGACCCGCCTCCGATACGCAGTATTTT.

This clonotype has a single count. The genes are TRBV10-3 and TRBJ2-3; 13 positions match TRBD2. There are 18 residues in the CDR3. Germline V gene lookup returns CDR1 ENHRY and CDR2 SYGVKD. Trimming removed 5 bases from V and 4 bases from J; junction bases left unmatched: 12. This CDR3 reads CAISPGTSGKGSPDTQYF. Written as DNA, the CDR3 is TGTGCCATCAGTCCCGGGACTAGCGGGAAGGGGTCCCCAGATACGCAGTATTTT.